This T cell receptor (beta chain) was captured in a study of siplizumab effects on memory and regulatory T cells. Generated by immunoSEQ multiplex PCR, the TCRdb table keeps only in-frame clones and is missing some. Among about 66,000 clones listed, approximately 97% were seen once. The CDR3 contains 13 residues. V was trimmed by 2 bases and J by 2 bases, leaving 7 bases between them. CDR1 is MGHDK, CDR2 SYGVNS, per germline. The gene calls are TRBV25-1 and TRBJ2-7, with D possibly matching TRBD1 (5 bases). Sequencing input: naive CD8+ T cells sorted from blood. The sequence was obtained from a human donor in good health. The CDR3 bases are TGTGCCAGCAGTGAACCGGACACCTACGAGCAGTACTTC. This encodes CASSEPDTYEQYF.